This TCR beta chain comes out of a study of blood T cells in healthy people across ages. With a J-beta primer mix and a sample-barcoded 5' primer, a second PCR ran 7 to 11 cycles. Via MiXCR, TCRdb re-called the 5' RACE reads, giving one row per CDR3 protein. Among roughly 930,000 distinct CDR3 sequences listed, roughly 48% were seen once. Germline values: CDR1 SGHRS, CDR2 YFSETQ. Trimming removed 4 bases from V and 3 bases from J; junction bases left unmatched: 11. The CDR3 totals 17 residues. This TCR came from a man aged 25-45 years in good health. The genes are TRBV5-1 and TRBJ1-2; 11 nucleotides align to TRBD1. Sequencing was carried out using blood. The CDR3: CASSRRSRDRGDYGYTF. The CDR3 nucleotides read TGCGCCAGCAGCCGCAGAAGCCGGGACAGGGGGGACTATGGCTACACCTTC.